Here is one T cell receptor beta chain with its context. Germline-derived CDR1 and CDR2 are KGHSH and LQKENI. V was trimmed by 2 bases and J by 5 bases, leaving 9 bases between them. CDR3 length: 13 residues. The sample originates from a study of control samples from healthy donors and cancer patients. Generated by immunoSEQ multiplex PCR, the TCRdb table keeps only in-frame clones and is missing some. The sample yields about 120,000 clones, around 89% seen once. V and J are TRBV18 and TRBJ2-5; D is unclear. Sequencing input: blood. This TCR came from a man aged 45 to 65 in good health. The CDR3 spells CASSPGSLETQYF. In DNA, the CDR3 is TGTGCCAGCTCACCAGGTTCTTTGGAGACCCAGTACTTC.